This T cell receptor beta chain comes out of a study of blood T cell repertoires in COVID-19 (TCRdb year 2020). Describing the broader study: Samples from collaborators originated in the United States, Italy and Spain and spanned both the acute and convalescent phases of COVID-19. The prospective study material was composed of cDNA or gDNA derived from T cells, B-cell-depleted T cells, or PBMCs. Subjects who had been exposed to COVID-19, were actively infected with it, or had recovered from it provided the deeply sampled blood TCRbeta repertoires that made up the dataset. A freely available public database, intended as a resource for researchers studying the immune response to SARS-CoV-2, is where the repertoires were released. Samples were obtained from the ongoing ImmuneRACE study (first 160 participants) and from roughly 1,300 subjects provided by 6 global collaborators. Sample metadata almost always included a de-identified subject ID, COVID-19 status, age in years and sex. Where available, HLA class I and class II types were obtained from metadata supplied by the sample provider rather than from assay-based typing.

Participants in the prospective study were aged 18 to 89 years, lived in 24 United States geographic areas, and enrolled through a virtual design. To assign participants to cohorts, the prospective study relied on clinical history that participants themselves reported in a screening survey and a study questionnaire. In the prospective study, mobile phlebotomists collected whole blood, serum and a nasopharyngeal or oropharyngeal swab from each participant. Over an approximately 2-month period, participants in the prospective study had the option of providing additional blood draws and questionnaires. Before DNA extraction, blood samples from the prospective study were shipped at room temperature or frozen. Note on this clone: Its recognized antigen is unknown. One base away there is no much larger clone; base qualities are not given.

TCRbeta CDR3 regions were amplified from genomic DNA using the immunoSEQ Assay, a bias-controlled multiplex PCR. Processing in the source paper ran as follows. Nucleated cell counts per sample were estimated from amplification of reference gene primers within the assay. Sequence reads were collapsed and filtered to measure the absolute abundance of every unique TCRbeta CDR3 rearrangement. For each sample, productive Simpson clonality was calculated as the square root of Simpson's diversity index over productive rearrangements. TCRdb holds this immuneACCESS table with in-frame rearrangements only. Some clones are missing; in checked studies, unresolved V genes explain under half, and the rest has no known cause. V and J calls and clone size are given by that table; D and trimming were obtained from the DNA. The sample yields approximately 200,000 clones; just under 85% were counted once. Jointly, the top ten make up approximately 1.4% of the sample.

CDR1 and CDR2, per the germline V gene (reference sequence), are GTSNPN and SVGIG. The CDR3 starts with the cysteine, ends with the phenylalanine, and has 11 residues. Of the read, only the CDR3 DNA is kept; its 33 bases are in frame from base 1. Deletion took 4 bases off V and 6 bases off J, with a span of 9 bases between the germline ends. Broad study findings and their caveats: The quantity of clinical and demographic metadata differed by source and by participant and was supplied without curation.

This TCR was recovered from a woman in her forties with acute COVID-19. The V and J segments used are TRBV30 and TRBJ1-1, with no confidently assigned D gene. The specimen sequenced was PBMCs or T cells enriched from blood (not recorded which). This receptor carries the CDR3 CAWNGGSEAFF. DNA sequence: TGTGCCTGGAACGGTGGTTCTGAAGCTTTCTTT.